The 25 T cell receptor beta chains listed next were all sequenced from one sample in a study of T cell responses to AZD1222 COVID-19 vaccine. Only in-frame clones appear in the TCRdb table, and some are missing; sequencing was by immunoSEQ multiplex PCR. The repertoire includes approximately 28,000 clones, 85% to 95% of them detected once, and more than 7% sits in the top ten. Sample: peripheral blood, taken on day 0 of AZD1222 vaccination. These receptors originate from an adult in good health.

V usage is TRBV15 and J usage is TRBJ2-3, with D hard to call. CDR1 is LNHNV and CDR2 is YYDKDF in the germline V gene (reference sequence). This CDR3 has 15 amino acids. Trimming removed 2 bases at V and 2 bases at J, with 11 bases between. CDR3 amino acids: CATSRLKAATDTQYF. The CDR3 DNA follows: TGTGCCACCAGCAGACTCAAGGCAGCCACAGATACGCAGTATTTT.

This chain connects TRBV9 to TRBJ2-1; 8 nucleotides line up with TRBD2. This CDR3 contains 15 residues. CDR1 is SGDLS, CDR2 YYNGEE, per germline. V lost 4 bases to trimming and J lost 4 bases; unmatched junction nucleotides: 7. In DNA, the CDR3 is TGTGCCAGCAGCATTAGCGGGGCCACTTACAATGAGCAGTTCTTC. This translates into CASSISGATYNEQFF.

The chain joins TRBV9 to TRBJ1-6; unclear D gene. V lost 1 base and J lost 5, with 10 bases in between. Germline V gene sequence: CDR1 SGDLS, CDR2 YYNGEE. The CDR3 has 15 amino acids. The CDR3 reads CASSVLGPNNSPLHF. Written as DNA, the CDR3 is TGTGCCAGCAGCGTATTAGGGCCGAATAATTCACCCCTCCACTTT.

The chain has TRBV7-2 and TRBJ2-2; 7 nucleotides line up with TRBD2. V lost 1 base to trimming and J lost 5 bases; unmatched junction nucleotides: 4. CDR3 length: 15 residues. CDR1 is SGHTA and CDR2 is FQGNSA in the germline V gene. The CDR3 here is CASSLGTSRTGELFF. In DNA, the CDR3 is TGTGCCAGCAGCTTAGGGACTAGTCGGACCGGGGAGCTGTTTTTT.

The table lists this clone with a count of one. The CDR3 nucleotides read TGCAGCGCCGTCGATACGGGATCAGATACGCAGTATTTT. Residues: CSAVDTGSDTQYF. The chain employs TRBV29-1 and TRBJ2-3, with a possible D match to TRBD2 (5 bases). Trimming took 7 bases from V and 4 from J, leaving 15 bases between them. CDR1 is SQVTM, CDR2 ANQGSEA, per germline. The length of the CDR3 is 13 residues.

The CDR3 region has the DNA TGTGCCAGCAGCTTGGAAGGAACGGGTCGCGTAGGGACCCAGTACTTC. Translated: CASSLEGTGRVGTQYF. The chain uses TRBV5-5 and TRBJ2-5; D gene unclear. The CDR3 contains 16 residues. The germline gives CDR1 SGHKS, CDR2 YYEKEE (reference sequence). V shed 0 bases and J shed 7 bases, with 19 bases lying between them.

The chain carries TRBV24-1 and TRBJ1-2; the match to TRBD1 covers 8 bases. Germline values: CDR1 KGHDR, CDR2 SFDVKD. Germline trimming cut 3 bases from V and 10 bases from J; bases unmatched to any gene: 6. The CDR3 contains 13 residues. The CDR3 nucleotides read TGTGCCACCAGTGATCCTCTGGACAGGGTCTACACCTTC. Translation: CATSDPLDRVYTF.

CDR3 in DNA: TGCGCCAGCAGCCAAGATCATCGGGACTCTTCCTACGAGCAGTACTTC. Translating it yields CASSQDHRDSSYEQYF. The rearrangement joins TRBV4-3 to TRBJ2-7; a weak D match, TRBD2 (6 bases). From germline, CDR1 is LGHNA and CDR2 YSLEER. V was trimmed by 0 bases and J by 1 base, leaving 13 bases between them. CDR3 length equals 16 residues.

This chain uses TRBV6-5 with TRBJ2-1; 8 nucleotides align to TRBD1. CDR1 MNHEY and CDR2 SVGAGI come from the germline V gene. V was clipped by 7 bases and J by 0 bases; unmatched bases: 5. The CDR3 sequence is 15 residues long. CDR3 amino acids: CASTPGGPSYNEQFF. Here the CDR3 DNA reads TGTGCCAGCACCCCAGGGGGCCCCTCCTACAATGAGCAGTTCTTC.

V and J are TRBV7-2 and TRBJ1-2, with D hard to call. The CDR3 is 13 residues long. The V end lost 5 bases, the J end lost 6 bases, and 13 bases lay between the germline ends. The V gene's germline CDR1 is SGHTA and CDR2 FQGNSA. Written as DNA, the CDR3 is TGTGCCAGCAGCCCGCGGAGTGGTAATGGCTACACCTTC. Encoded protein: CASSPRSGNGYTF.

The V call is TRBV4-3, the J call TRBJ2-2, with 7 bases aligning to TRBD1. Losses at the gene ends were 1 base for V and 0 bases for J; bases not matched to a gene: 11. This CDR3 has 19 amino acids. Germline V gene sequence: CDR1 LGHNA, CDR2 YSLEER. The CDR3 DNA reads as TGCGCCAGCAGCCAAGCCCCTTTTAGACAGGGCGCGAACACCGGGGAGCTGTTTTTT. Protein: CASSQAPFRQGANTGELFF.

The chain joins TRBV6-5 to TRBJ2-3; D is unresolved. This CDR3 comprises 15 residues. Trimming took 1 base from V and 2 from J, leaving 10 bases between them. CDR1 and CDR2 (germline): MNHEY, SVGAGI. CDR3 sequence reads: CASSYWSGHTDTQYF. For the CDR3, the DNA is TGTGCCAGCAGTTACTGGTCAGGTCACACAGATACGCAGTATTTT.

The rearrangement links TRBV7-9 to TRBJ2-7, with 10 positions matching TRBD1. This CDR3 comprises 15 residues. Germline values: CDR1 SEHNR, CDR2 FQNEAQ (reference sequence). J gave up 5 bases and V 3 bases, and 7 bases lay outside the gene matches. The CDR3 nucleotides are TGTGCCAGCAGCTTTCCGGGACAGGGGTACAACGAGCAGTACTTC. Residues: CASSFPGQGYNEQYF.

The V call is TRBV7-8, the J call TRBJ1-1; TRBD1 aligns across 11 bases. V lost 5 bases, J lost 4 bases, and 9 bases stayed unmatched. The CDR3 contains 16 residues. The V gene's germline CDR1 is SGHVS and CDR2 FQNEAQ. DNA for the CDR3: TGTGCCAGCAGCCTCGGACAGGGGGCGTGGAGCACTGAAGCTTTCTTT. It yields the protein CASSLGQGAWSTEAFF.

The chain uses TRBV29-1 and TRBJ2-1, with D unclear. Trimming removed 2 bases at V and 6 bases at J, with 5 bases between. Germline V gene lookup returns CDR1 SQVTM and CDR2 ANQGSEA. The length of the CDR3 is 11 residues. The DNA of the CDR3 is TGCAGCGTTGAAACACCCAATGAGCAGTTCTTC. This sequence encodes CSVETPNEQFF.

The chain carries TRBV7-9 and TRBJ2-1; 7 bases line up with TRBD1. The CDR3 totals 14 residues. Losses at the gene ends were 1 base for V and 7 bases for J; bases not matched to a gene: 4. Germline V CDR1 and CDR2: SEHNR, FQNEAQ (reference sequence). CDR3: CASSLEGRGNEQFF. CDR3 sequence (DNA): TGTGCCAGCAGCTTAGAGGGCAGGGGGAATGAGCAGTTCTTC.

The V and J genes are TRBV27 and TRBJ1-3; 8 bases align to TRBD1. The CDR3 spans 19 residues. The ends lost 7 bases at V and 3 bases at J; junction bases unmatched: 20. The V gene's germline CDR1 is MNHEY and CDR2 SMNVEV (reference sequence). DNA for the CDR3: TGTGCCAGCACCGTTTGCCCCCCCCCGGGACAGGAGAATGGAAACACCATATATTTT. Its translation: CASTVCPPPGQENGNTIYF.

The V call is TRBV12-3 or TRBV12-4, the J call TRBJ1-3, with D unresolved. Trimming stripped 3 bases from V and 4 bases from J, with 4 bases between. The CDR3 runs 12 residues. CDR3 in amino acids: CASSFNGNTIYF. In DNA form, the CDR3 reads TGTGCCAGCAGTTTTAACGGAAACACCATATATTTT.

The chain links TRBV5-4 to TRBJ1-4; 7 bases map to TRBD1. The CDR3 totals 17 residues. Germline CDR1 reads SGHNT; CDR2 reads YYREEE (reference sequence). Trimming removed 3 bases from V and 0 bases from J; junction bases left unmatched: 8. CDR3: CASSSLGQAATNEKLFF. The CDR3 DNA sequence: TGTGCCAGCAGCTCGCTCGGACAGGCCGCAACTAATGAAAAACTGTTTTTT.

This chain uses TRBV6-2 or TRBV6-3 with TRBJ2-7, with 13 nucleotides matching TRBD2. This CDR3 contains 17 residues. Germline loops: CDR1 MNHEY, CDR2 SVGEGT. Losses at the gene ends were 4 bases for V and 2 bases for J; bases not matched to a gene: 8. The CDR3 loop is CASSSTSGLAGTYEQYF. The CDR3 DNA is TGTGCCAGCAGTTCTACCTCGGGACTAGCGGGAACCTACGAGCAGTACTTC.

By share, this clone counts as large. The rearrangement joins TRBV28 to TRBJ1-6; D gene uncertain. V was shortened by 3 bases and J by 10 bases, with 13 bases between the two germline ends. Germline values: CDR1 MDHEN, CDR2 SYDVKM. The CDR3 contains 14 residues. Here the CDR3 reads CASSLIGEGSPLHF. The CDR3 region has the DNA TGTGCCAGCAGTTTGATTGGGGAAGGGTCACCCCTCCACTTT.

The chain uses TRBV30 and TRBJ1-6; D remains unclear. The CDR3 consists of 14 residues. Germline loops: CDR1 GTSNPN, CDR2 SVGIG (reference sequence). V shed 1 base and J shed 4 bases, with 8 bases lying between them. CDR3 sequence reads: CAWSGARYNSPLHF. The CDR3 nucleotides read TGTGCCTGGAGTGGGGCCCGATATAATTCACCCCTCCACTTT.

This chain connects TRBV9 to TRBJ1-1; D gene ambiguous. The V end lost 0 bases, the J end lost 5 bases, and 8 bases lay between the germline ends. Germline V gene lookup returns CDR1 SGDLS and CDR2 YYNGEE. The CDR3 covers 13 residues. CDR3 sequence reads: CASSVVGVTEAFF. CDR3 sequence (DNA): TGTGCCAGCAGCGTAGTTGGGGTGACTGAAGCTTTCTTT.

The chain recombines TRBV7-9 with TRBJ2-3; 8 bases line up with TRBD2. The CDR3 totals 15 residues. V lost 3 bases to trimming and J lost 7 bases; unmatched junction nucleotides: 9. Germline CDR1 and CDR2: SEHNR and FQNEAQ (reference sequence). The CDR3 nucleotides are TGTGCCAGCAGCTTCTGGCGGGAGGACGGGAATACGCAGTATTTT. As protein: CASSFWREDGNTQYF.

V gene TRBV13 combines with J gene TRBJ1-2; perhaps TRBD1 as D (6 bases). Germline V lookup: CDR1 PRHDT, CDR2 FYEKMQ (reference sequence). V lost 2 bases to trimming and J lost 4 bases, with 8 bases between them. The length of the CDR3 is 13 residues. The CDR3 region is CASSLQGGYGYTF. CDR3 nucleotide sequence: TGTGCCAGCAGCTTACAAGGGGGCTATGGCTACACCTTC.